This entry concerns a single TCR beta chain. This specimen belongs to a study of control samples from healthy donors and cancer patients. Germline V gene sequence: CDR1 LGHNA, CDR2 YNFKEQ. Trimming left V 4 bases short and J 3 bases short, with 22 bases between. CDR3 size: 17 residues. Generated by immunoSEQ multiplex PCR, the TCRdb table keeps only in-frame clones and is missing some. This repertoire shows some 95,000 clones, almost 90% found once; its top ten account for around 14%. Specimen: blood. The sequence came from a man aged 25 to 40 in good health. The chain joins TRBV4-2 to TRBJ2-7; the D call may be TRBD1 or TRBD2 (6 bases each). The CDR3, as DNA: TGTGCCAGCAGCCCACACCCAGGGGCCTTGCGGGACTACGAGCAGTACTTC. Its protein product is CASSPHPGALRDYEQYF.